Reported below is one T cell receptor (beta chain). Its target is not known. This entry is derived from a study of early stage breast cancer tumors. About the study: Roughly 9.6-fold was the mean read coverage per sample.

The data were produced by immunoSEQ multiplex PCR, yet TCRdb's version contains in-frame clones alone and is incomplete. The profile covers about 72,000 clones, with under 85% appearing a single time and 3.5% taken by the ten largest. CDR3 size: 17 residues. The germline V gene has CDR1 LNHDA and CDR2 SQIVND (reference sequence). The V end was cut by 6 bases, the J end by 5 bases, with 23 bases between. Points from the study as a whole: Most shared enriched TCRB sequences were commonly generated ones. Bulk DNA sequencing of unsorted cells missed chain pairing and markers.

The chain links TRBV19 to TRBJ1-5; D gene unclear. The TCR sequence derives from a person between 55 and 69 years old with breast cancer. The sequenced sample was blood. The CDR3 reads CASRSETQNQRDQPQHF. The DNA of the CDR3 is TGTGCCAGTAGGTCCGAGACACAAAATCAACGGGATCAGCCCCAGCATTTT.